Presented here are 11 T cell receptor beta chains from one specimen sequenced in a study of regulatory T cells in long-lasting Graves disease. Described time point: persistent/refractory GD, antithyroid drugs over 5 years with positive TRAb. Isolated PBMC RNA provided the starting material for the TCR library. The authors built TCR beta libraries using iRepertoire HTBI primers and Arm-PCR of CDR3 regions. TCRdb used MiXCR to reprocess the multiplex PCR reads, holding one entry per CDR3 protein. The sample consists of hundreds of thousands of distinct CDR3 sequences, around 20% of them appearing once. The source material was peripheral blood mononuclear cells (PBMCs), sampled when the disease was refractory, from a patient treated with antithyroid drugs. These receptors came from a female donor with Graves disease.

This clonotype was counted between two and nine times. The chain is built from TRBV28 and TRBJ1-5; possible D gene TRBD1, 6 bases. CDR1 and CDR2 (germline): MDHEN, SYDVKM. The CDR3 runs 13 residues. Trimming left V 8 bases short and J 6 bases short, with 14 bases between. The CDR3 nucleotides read TGTGCCAGCCGGACAGTTTCTCTTCAGCCCCAGCATTTT. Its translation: CASRTVSLQPQHF. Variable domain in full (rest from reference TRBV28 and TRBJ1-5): DVKVTQSSRYLVKRTGEKVFLECVQDMDHENMFWYRQDPGLGLRLIYFSYDVKMKEKGDIPEGYSVSREKKERFSLILESASTNQTSMYLCASRTVSLQPQHFGDGTRLSIL.

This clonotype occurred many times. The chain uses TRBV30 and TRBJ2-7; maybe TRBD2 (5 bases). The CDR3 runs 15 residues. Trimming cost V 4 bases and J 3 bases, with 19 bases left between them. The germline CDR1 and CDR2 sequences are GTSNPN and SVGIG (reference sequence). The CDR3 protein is CAWNGGQYPLYEQYF. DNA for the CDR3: TGTGCCTGGAACGGAGGCCAGTATCCACTCTACGAGCAGTACTTC.

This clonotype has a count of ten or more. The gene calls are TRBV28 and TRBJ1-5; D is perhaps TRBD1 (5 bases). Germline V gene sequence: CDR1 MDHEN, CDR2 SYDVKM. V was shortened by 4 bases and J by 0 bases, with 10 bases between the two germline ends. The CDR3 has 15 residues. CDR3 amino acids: CASSYPGGSNQPQHF. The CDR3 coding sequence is TGTGCCAGCAGTTATCCCGGGGGTAGCAATCAGCCCCAGCATTTT.

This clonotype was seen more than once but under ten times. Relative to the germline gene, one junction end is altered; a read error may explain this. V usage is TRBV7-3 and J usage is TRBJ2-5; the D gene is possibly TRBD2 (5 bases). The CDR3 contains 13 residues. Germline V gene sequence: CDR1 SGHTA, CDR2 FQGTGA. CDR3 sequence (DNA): TGCGCCAGCAGCCGAGGGAGCGGAGAGACCCAGTACTTC. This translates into CASSRGSGETQYF.

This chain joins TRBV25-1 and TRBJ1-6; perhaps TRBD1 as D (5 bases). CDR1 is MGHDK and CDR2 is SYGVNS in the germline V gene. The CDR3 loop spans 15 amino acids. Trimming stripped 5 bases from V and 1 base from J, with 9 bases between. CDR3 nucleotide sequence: TGTGCCAGCAGTAGGGGAGGGTCCTATAATTCACCCCTCCACTTT. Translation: CASSRGGSYNSPLHF.

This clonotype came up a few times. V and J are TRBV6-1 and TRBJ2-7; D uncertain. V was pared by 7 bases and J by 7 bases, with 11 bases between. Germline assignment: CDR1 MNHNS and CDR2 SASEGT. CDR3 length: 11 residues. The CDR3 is CASTLTWEQYF. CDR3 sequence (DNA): TGTGCCAGCACCCTGACGTGGGAGCAGTACTTC.

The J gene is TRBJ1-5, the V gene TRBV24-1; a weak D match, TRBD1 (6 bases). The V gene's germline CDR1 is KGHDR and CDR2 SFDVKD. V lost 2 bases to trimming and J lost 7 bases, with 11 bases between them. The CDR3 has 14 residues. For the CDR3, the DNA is TGTGCCACCAGTGATTCGGGGGGCTGGCAGCCCCAGCATTTT. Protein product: CATSDSGGWQPQHF.

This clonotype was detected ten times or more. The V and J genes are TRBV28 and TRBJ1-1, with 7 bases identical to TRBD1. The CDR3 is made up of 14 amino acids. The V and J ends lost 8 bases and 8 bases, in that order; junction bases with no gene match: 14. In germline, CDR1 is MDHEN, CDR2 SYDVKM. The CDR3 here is CASGEQGRRGEAFF. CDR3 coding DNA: TGTGCCAGCGGCGAACAGGGGAGGCGTGGAGAAGCTTTCTTT.

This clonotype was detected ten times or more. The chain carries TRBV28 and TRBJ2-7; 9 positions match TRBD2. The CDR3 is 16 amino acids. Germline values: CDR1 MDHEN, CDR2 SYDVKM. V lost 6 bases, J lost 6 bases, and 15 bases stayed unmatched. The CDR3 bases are TGTGCCAGCAGCCCCCTCGCGGGAGGGCAATTCGGCGAGCAGTACTTC. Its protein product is CASSPLAGGQFGEQYF.

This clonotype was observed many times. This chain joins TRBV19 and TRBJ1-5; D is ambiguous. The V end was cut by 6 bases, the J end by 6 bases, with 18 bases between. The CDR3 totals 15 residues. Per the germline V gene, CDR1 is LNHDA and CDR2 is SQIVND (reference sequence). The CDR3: CASRAGRVTTQPQHF. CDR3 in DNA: TGTGCCAGTAGGGCCGGTCGAGTGACGACTCAGCCCCAGCATTTT.

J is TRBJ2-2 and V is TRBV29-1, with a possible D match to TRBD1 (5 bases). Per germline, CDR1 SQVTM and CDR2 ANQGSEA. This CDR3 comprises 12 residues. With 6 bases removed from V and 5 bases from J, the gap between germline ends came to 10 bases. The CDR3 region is CSVSKGTGELFF. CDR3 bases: TGCAGCGTATCCAAGGGGACCGGGGAGCTGTTTTTT.